In its sample, the clone carrying this T cell receptor beta chain was seen many times. What it recognizes is unknown. Trimming removed 3 bases from V and 6 bases from J; junction bases left unmatched: 7. This CDR3 comprises 15 residues. In germline, CDR1 is LNHNV, CDR2 YYDKDF (reference sequence). The sample comes from a study of Graves' ophthalmopathy and Graves' hyperthyroidism. Study at large: Before any treatment was given, at initial diagnosis, peripheral blood was collected.

Hyperthyroidism was classified as stable if no ophthalmopathy occurred within 18 months of follow-up. Whole-study findings and limits: With about 71% sensitivity and approximately 72% specificity, the model predicted ophthalmopathy progression.

RNA transcripts yielded amplified TCR beta CDR3 regions. The first round was an RT-PCR with HTBI primers, and the second round was a multiplex PCR. Using its own MiXCR run on the multiplex PCR reads, TCRdb lists one record per CDR3 protein. The sample shows hundreds of thousands of distinct CDR3 sequences, under 25% of them seen only once. This clonotype originated in a woman in her late teens or twenties with stable Graves' hyperthyroidism. The chain couples TRBV15 to TRBJ1-5, with TRBD1 matching over 8 bases. Sequencing was done on a sample of peripheral blood. The CDR3 region has the DNA TGTGCCACCAGCAGGGACCGAACAGGGGGTCAGCCCCAGCATTTT. It is translated as CATSRDRTGGQPQHF.